This record looks at one T cell receptor beta chain sequence and its context. As yet, its antigen is unknown. The entry originates in a study of cytomegalovirus exposure and HLA in healthy donors. The CDR3 length is 14 residues. Germline CDR1 is MNHEY and CDR2 is SVGAGI. V lost 6 bases, J lost 9 bases, and 6 bases stayed unmatched. The PCR had 60 Vbeta and 13 Jbeta primers. Profiled with immunoSEQ multiplex PCR; TCRdb holds only in-frame clones, not every one. The sample consists of around 130,000 clones, 70% to 80% of them appearing once. General study points: Prior analysis indicated that the majority of TCR beta V segments exhibited productivity approximately 87% or approximately 30% of the time. A likely sequencing artifact accounted for one observed cluster of highly shared sequence variants.

The source of this sequence is a woman aged 55-69 years in good health and CMV-seronegative. V and J are TRBV6-5 and TRBJ1-6; 9 bases fit TRBD1. The specimen sequenced was PBMCs. The CDR3 reads CASRWTGEGSPLHF. The CDR3 DNA is TGTGCCAGCAGATGGACAGGGGAAGGTTCACCCCTCCACTTT.